Shown below are 30 T cell receptor beta chains from a single sample sequenced in a study of blood T cell repertoires in COVID-19. The protocol was immunoSEQ multiplex PCR, while the TCRdb copy is restricted to in-frame clones and leaves out a portion. The repertoire includes approximately 170,000 clones, around 87% of them detected once, and 3.7% sits in the top ten. Sequenced: peripheral blood. The receptor set was obtained from a man between 18 and 29 years old with active or convalescent COVID-19.

The chain uses TRBV11-2 and TRBJ2-7; possible D gene TRBD2, 6 bases. The CDR3 has 15 residues. The ends were cut back, 5 bases at V and 3 bases at J, with 17 bases in the middle. Germline V gene lookup returns CDR1 SGHAT and CDR2 FQNNGV. In DNA form, the CDR3 reads TGTGCCAGCAGCGATATACTCGCGGGGAACTACGAGCAGTACTTC. Amino acids: CASSDILAGNYEQYF.

The rearrangement links TRBV2 to TRBJ2-7; no definite D call. V lost 1 base to trimming and J lost 3 bases, with 7 bases between them. Germline V lookup: CDR1 SNHLY, CDR2 FYNNEI. CDR3 length: 13 residues. In nucleotides, the CDR3 is TGTGCCAGCAGTGAAGGCCCGGGCTACGAGCAGTACGTC. The encoded protein is CASSEGPGYEQYV.

The chain employs TRBV9 and TRBJ2-1, with a tentative D call TRBD1 (5 bases). CDR3 size: 15 residues. With 4 bases removed from V and 10 bases from J, the gap between germline ends came to 21 bases. Germline assignment: CDR1 SGDLS and CDR2 YYNGEE. CDR3 in DNA: TGTGCCAGCAGCCCTCAGGGCGCCGTGACTTTAGAGCAGTTCTTC. Protein sequence: CASSPQGAVTLEQFF.

The chain combines TRBV11-3 with TRBJ2-5; 14 bases line up with TRBD2. Germline V gene lookup returns CDR1 SGHNT and CDR2 YENEEA. The CDR3 length is 15 residues. V shed 3 bases, J shed 5 bases, and the junction held 2 bases outside the gene matches. CDR3 in DNA: TGTGCCAGCAGCTTGGGACTAGCGGGAGACGAGACCCAGTACTTC. This translates into CASSLGLAGDETQYF.

The V call is TRBV25-1, the J call TRBJ1-1; 8 bases fit TRBD1. The germline gives CDR1 MGHDK, CDR2 SYGVNS. CDR3 length: 15 amino acids. J was trimmed by 3 bases and V by 6 bases; bases with no gene match: 9. The CDR3 DNA reads TGTGCCAGCAGCTCGACAGGGGTATGGGACACTGAAGCTTTCTTT. This translates into CASSSTGVWDTEAFF.

The chain recombines TRBV5-3 with TRBJ1-1; the D gene is possibly TRBD1 (6 bases). TRBV5-3 is an ORF; its function is uncertain. This CDR3 spans 14 amino acids. Trimming pared 4 bases from V and 1 base from J, leaving 11 bases between. The CDR3 DNA reads as TGTGCCAGAAGCACATCCAGGGGGAACACTGAAGCTTTCTTT. Translation gives CARSTSRGNTEAFF.

The rearrangement links TRBV4-2 to TRBJ1-2; TRBD1 is a possible D gene (5 bases). This CDR3 has 14 residues. Germline loops: CDR1 LGHNA, CDR2 YNFKEQ. Between the trimmed V and J ends, which lost 2 bases and 3 bases, there was a span of 10 bases. CDR3 region: CASSQIDSYYGYTF. The CDR3 DNA follows: TGTGCCAGCAGCCAAATTGACAGCTACTATGGCTACACCTTC.

V gene TRBV6-5 combines with J gene TRBJ1-5; a possible D gene is TRBD1 (5 bases). V shed 7 bases and J shed 1 base, with 14 bases lying between them. CDR1 and CDR2 (germline): MNHEY, SVGAGI. The CDR3 runs to 15 residues. In nucleotides, the CDR3 is TGTGCCAGCATGCGGTCGGGGGACAGCAATCAGCCCCAGCATTTT. This translates into CASMRSGDSNQPQHF.

J is TRBJ2-2 and V is TRBV24-1; 10 bases are shared with TRBD1. V was clipped by 0 bases and J by 6 bases; unmatched bases: 9. The CDR3 covers 18 residues. From germline, CDR1 is KGHDR and CDR2 SFDVKD. CDR3 loop: CATSDLRAGQGSPGELFF. In DNA form, the CDR3 reads TGTGCCACCAGTGATTTGCGGGCGGGACAGGGGTCCCCCGGGGAGCTGTTTTTT.

This chain joins TRBV24-1 and TRBJ2-2, with D possibly matching TRBD1 (6 bases). Trimming removed 7 bases at V and 1 base at J, with 15 bases between. The CDR3 is 16 residues long. The germline gives CDR1 KGHDR, CDR2 SFDVKD. The CDR3 bases are TGTGCCACCAGCGTTCAGGGGACGGGGAACACCGGGGAGCTGTTTTTT. Its protein product is CATSVQGTGNTGELFF.

The J gene is TRBJ1-5, the V gene TRBV6-2 or TRBV6-3; TRBD1 aligns across 7 bases. V lost 0 bases, J lost 7 bases, and 6 bases stayed unmatched. The CDR3 contains 15 residues. Germline lookup yields CDR1 MNHEY and CDR2 SVGEGT. CDR3 in amino acids: CASSYSIDRVQPQHF. The CDR3 DNA reads as TGTGCCAGCAGTTACTCGATCGACAGGGTACAGCCCCAGCATTTT.

The CDR3 sequence: CASSLTSGAYYEQYV. CDR3 in DNA: TGCGCCAGCAGCCTGACTAGCGGGGCTTACTACGAGCAGTACGTC. The rearrangement joins TRBV5-1 to TRBJ2-7; 11 bases fit TRBD2. The CDR3 loop spans 15 amino acids. V lost 4 bases to trimming and J lost 3 bases; unmatched junction nucleotides: 6. Per the germline V gene, CDR1 is SGHRS and CDR2 is YFSETQ.

This chain joins TRBV3-1 (or the pseudogene TRBV3-2) and TRBJ2-7; 8 nucleotides match TRBD1. Germline lookup yields CDR1 LGHDT and CDR2 YNNKEL (reference sequence). V shed 1 base and J 6 bases; nucleotides not matched to a gene: 5. CDR3 length: 14 amino acids. The CDR3 reads CASSQGVGQGEQYV. In DNA, the CDR3 is TGTGCCAGCAGCCAAGGCGTAGGACAGGGCGAGCAGTACGTC.

V is TRBV7-9 and J is TRBJ2-2; TRBD2 might be the D (5 bases). V gave up 5 bases and J gave up 0 bases, with 16 bases separating them. Germline CDR1 and CDR2: SEHNR and FQNEAQ (reference sequence). This CDR3 has 17 residues. The CDR3 region is CASSPLGARPNTGELFF. DNA of the CDR3: TGTGCCAGCAGCCCCCTGGGAGCGAGACCGAACACCGGGGAGCTGTTTTTT.

The gene calls are TRBV5-1 and TRBJ2-1; D unclear. This CDR3 region has 13 residues. Germline V gene sequence: CDR1 SGHRS, CDR2 YFSETQ. The ends were cut back, 0 bases at V and 9 bases at J, with 10 bases in the middle. The chain's CDR3 is CASSLVLVSEQFF. DNA of the CDR3: TGCGCCAGCAGCTTGGTGCTAGTCAGTGAGCAGTTCTTC.

The chain combines TRBV24-1 with TRBJ2-2; D not certain. The length of the CDR3 is 13 residues. The germline CDR1 and CDR2 sequences are KGHDR and SFDVKD. V shed 8 bases and J shed 0 bases, with 6 bases lying between them. The CDR3 DNA reads as TGTGCCACCAAAGGAGCGAACACCGGGGAGCTGTTTTTT. Its translation is CATKGANTGELFF.

This clone has only one observation. The chain recombines TRBV24-1 with TRBJ1-5; 7 nucleotides align to TRBD1. Trimming at V came to 2 bases and at J to 3 bases, leaving 3 bases not matched to a gene. The CDR3 is 15 residues long. Germline V CDR1 and CDR2: KGHDR, SFDVKD. The CDR3 spells CATSDSTGSNQPQHF. The CDR3 nucleotides read TGTGCCACCAGTGATTCGACAGGGTCCAATCAGCCCCAGCATTTT.

CDR3 sequence reads: CASTKRRSGDREFDYGYTF. CDR3 bases: TGTGCCAGCACCAAACGTCGAAGTGGGGACAGGGAATTCGACTATGGCTACACCTTC. The chain carries TRBV21-1 and TRBJ1-2; no DNA check was done on the table's D call, TRBD1. TRBV21-1 is described as a pseudogene. The CDR3 runs 19 residues.

The gene calls are TRBV4-1 and TRBJ1-6, with a tentative D call TRBD1 (6 bases). This CDR3 has 16 amino acids. Germline V lookup: CDR1 MGHRA, CDR2 YSYEKL. Deletions cut 4 bases from V and 5 bases from J, with 15 bases between. As DNA, the CDR3 is TGCGCCAGCAGCCGTAAATTACAGGGAGATAATTCACCCCTCCACTTT. Protein sequence: CASSRKLQGDNSPLHF.

The CDR3 DNA reads TGTGCCAGCAGGTATCCGGGACTAGGGTCCAATGAGCAGTTCTTC. As protein: CASRYPGLGSNEQFF. The chain couples TRBV7-2 to TRBJ2-1; 8 nucleotides match TRBD2. V shed 6 bases, J shed 6 bases, and the junction held 10 bases outside the gene matches. The germline CDR1 and CDR2 sequences are SGHTA and FQGNSA. The CDR3 consists of 15 residues.

This chain links TRBV18 with TRBJ1-2, with 9 bases identical to TRBD1. CDR1 and CDR2 from the germline V gene are KGHSH and LQKENI. The CDR3 is 16 amino acids. J was trimmed by 6 bases and V by 3 bases; bases with no gene match: 11. DNA for the CDR3: TGTGCCAGCTCACCTTCTCCGGGACAGGGCACCAATGGCTACACCTTC. Protein sequence: CASSPSPGQGTNGYTF.

J is TRBJ1-2 and V is TRBV6-5; the D gene is possibly TRBD1 (6 bases). V lost 4 bases to trimming and J lost 4 bases, with 10 bases between them. The CDR3 length is 13 residues. Per the germline V gene, CDR1 is MNHEY and CDR2 is SVGAGI. CDR3 region: CASSSGTSYGYTF. The DNA for the CDR3 is TGTGCCAGCAGTTCCGGGACAAGCTATGGCTACACCTTC.

The chain links TRBV9 to TRBJ1-3; D is undetermined. Trimming cost V 4 bases and J 4 bases, with 21 bases left between them. The CDR3 runs 17 residues. Per the germline V gene, CDR1 is SGDLS and CDR2 is YYNGEE. CDR3 region: CASSPRRVHVGGNTIYF. The CDR3 coding sequence is TGTGCCAGCAGCCCAAGGAGGGTGCACGTAGGGGGAAACACCATATATTTT.

V gene TRBV6-1 combines with J gene TRBJ1-2, with D hard to call. Germline lookup yields CDR1 MNHNS and CDR2 SASEGT. The V end lost 3 bases, the J end lost 4 bases, and 6 bases lay between the germline ends. The CDR3 extends over 12 amino acids. The CDR3 nucleotides read TGTGCCAGCAGTGACGACACCTATGGCTACACCTTC. It translates to CASSDDTYGYTF.

The chain links TRBV7-8 to TRBJ1-1, with unresolved D. Trimming removed 4 bases from V and 9 bases from J, with 15 bases in between. Germline-derived CDR1 and CDR2 are SGHVS and FQNEAQ. The CDR3 has 13 amino acids. The CDR3 protein is CASSSQDLQQAFF. The DNA for the CDR3 is TGTGCCAGCAGCTCGCAGGACTTACAACAAGCTTTCTTT.

The chain links TRBV5-4 to TRBJ2-2, with D possibly matching TRBD2 (5 bases). The CDR3 has 16 residues. Germline V gene lookup returns CDR1 SGHNT and CDR2 YYREEE (reference sequence). V was shortened by 6 bases and J by 4 bases, with 19 bases between the two germline ends. As DNA, the CDR3 is TGTGCCAGCACCCCGCGGGCCCCGTGGGGCACCGGGGAGCTGTTTTTT. Amino acids: CASTPRAPWGTGELFF.

The J gene is TRBJ2-7, the V gene TRBV7-9; D unresolved. Germline V gene data show CDR1 as SEHNR and CDR2 as FQNEAQ (reference sequence). V was cut by 3 bases and J by 2 bases, with 8 bases left in between. This CDR3 is 13 amino acids long. CDR3 protein: CASSLNLAYEQYF. In nucleotides, the CDR3 is TGTGCCAGCAGCTTGAACCTAGCCTACGAGCAGTACTTC.

The rearrangement joins TRBV4-1 to TRBJ1-6; D is uncertain. V was pared by 4 bases and J by 14 bases, with 18 bases between. CDR3 length: 14 amino acids. Germline V gene data show CDR1 as MGHRA and CDR2 as YSYEKL. This chain's CDR3 is CASSPYSEVRALHF. The CDR3 nucleotides are TGCGCCAGCAGCCCGTATTCGGAGGTTCGGGCCCTCCACTTT.

CDR3 sequence: CASSPSWGVDEKLFF. DNA of the CDR3: TGTGCCAGCTCACCCTCCTGGGGGGTAGATGAAAAACTGTTTTTT. This rearrangement joins TRBV18 to TRBJ1-4, with D maybe TRBD1 (5 bases). This CDR3 contains 15 residues. V was cut by 3 bases and J by 6 bases, with 14 bases left in between. The germline V gene encodes CDR1 KGHSH and CDR2 LQKENI.

The chain is built from TRBV6-2 or TRBV6-3 and TRBJ1-2, with no clear D. The germline V and J ends were trimmed by 6 bases and 4 bases, with 12 bases remaining between them. The CDR3 is 13 amino acids. The germline V gene has CDR1 MNHEY and CDR2 SVGEGT. The DNA of the CDR3 is TGTGCCAGCAGCTCCCTCTCCGGCTATGGCTACACCTTC. Protein product: CASSSLSGYGYTF.